One and the same sample provided the 17 T cell receptor beta chains below, sequenced in a study of shared clonotypes between healthy human individuals. Data came from immunoSEQ multiplex PCR; TCRdb stores just in-frame clones and leaves some out. The data show roughly 720,000 clones, less than 95% seen once. The specimen was memory CD8+ T cells from PBMCs. The sample's subset: CD45RO+ cells pooled with CCR7-negative TemRA cells. Receptors originate from a man younger than 30 in good health. Some clones in this sample may be carry-over from other donors' samples.

In this sample, this clone turned up once. This chain joins TRBV7-6 and TRBJ2-1; TRBD2 agrees at 12 bases. With 3 bases clipped from V and 3 bases from J, the junction kept 6 bases outside the gene matches. Looked up from germline, CDR1 is SGHVS and CDR2 is FNYEAQ. The CDR3 runs 17 residues. Here the CDR3 reads CASSFLLAGGIYNEQFF. The CDR3, as DNA: TGTGCCAGCAGCTTCTTACTAGCGGGAGGTATCTACAATGAGCAGTTCTTC.

The CDR3: CAISGGGTEVYNEQFF. The CDR3 nucleotides are TGTGCCATCAGTGGGGGCGGGACAGAAGTGTACAATGAGCAGTTCTTC. This chain joins TRBV10-3 and TRBJ2-1; D is possibly TRBD1 (7 bases). Germline-derived CDR1 and CDR2 are ENHRY and SYGVKD. The CDR3 runs to 16 residues. V lost 4 bases, J lost 4 bases, and 17 bases lay in between.

This chain connects TRBV14 to TRBJ2-3, with D perhaps TRBD2 (6 bases). The ends were cut back, 6 bases at V and 0 bases at J, with 10 bases in the middle. The CDR3 loop spans 14 amino acids. Per the germline V gene, CDR1 is SGHDN and CDR2 is FVKESK. The CDR3 loop reads CASRQSGSTDTQYF. The DNA for the CDR3 is TGTGCCAGCAGACAAAGCGGGAGCACAGATACGCAGTATTTT.

The chain combines TRBV28 with TRBJ2-2; 7 positions agree with TRBD1. Germline CDR1 is MDHEN and CDR2 is SYDVKM. The CDR3 is 15 amino acids. J gave up 7 bases and V 1 base, and 6 bases lay outside the gene matches. The DNA for the CDR3 is TGTGCCAGCAGTTTATCGAGAGGGGGCATCGGGGAGCTGTTTTTT. Translation: CASSLSRGGIGELFF.

The chain combines TRBV9 with TRBJ2-1, with D perhaps TRBD2 (5 bases). This CDR3 spans 15 amino acids. CDR1 and CDR2 (germline): SGDLS, YYNGEE. Trimming shortened V by 0 bases and J by 6 bases, and 13 bases separated the two germline ends. CDR3 DNA: TGTGCCAGCAGCGTAGATTGGGTAGCGACCAATGAGCAGTTCTTC. Translated, it gives CASSVDWVATNEQFF.

This chain connects TRBV25-1 to TRBJ2-3, with a weak D call TRBD1 (6 bases). Germline assignment: CDR1 MGHDK and CDR2 SYGVNS. V was clipped by 8 bases and J by 6 bases, with 18 bases between them. This CDR3 has 14 amino acids. CDR3 DNA: TGTGCCAGCCGGGAAACAGGGAGTTGGGATACGCAGTATTTT. This sequence encodes CASRETGSWDTQYF.

V usage is TRBV9 and J usage is TRBJ1-1; D unresolved. Germline assignment: CDR1 SGDLS and CDR2 YYNGEE. This CDR3 spans 12 amino acids. V was shortened by 0 bases and J by 7 bases, with 7 bases between the two germline ends. The CDR3 spells CASSVVPGEAFF. In DNA, the CDR3 is TGTGCCAGCAGCGTAGTCCCCGGTGAAGCTTTCTTT. Combining the CDR3 with reference TRBV9 and TRBJ1-1 gives the whole variable domain DSGVTQTPKHLITATGQRVTLRCSPRSGDLSVYWYQQSLDQGLQFLIQYYNGEERAKGNILERFSAQQFPDLHSELNLSSLELGDSALYFCASSVVPGEAFFGQGTRLTVV.

The rearrangement joins TRBV27 to TRBJ2-5; 8 positions agree with TRBD2. Germline V lookup: CDR1 MNHEY, CDR2 SMNVEV (reference sequence). This CDR3 contains 14 residues. Unmatched junction bases numbered 4, after V lost 3 bases and J lost 4 bases. CDR3 sequence (DNA): TGTGCCAGCAGTTTGTTAGCGGGACGAGAGACCCAGTACTTC. This sequence encodes CASSLLAGRETQYF.

The chain couples TRBV7-3 to TRBJ1-2, with no clear D. Trimming pared 2 bases from V and 8 bases from J, leaving 18 bases between. The CDR3 extends over 15 amino acids. Germline V CDR1 and CDR2: SGHTA, FQGTGA. CDR3 region: CASSLVRRSAGGYTF. CDR3 DNA: TGTGCCAGCAGCTTAGTGAGGAGATCTGCGGGAGGCTACACCTTC.

The CDR3 sequence: CAWRTGSNQPQHF. CDR3 DNA: TGTGCCTGGAGGACAGGGTCTAATCAGCCCCAGCATTTT. This chain links TRBV30 with TRBJ1-5; the match to TRBD1 covers 7 bases. CDR1 GTSNPN and CDR2 SVGIG come from the germline V gene (reference sequence). CDR3 size: 13 residues. With 3 bases clipped from V and 4 bases from J, the junction kept 3 bases outside the gene matches.

The chain has TRBV5-5 and TRBJ2-1; perhaps TRBD2 as D (5 bases). CDR1 and CDR2 (germline): SGHKS, YYEKEE (reference sequence). This CDR3 contains 15 residues. Between the trimmed V and J ends, which lost 0 bases and 7 bases, there was a span of 14 bases. The CDR3 nucleotides are TGTGCCAGCAGCTTGGGGACTTTACCTGATAATGAGCAGTTCTTC. Its translation: CASSLGTLPDNEQFF. The complete variable domain, with remaining parts taken from reference TRBV5-5 and TRBJ2-1, reads DAGVTQSPTHLIKTRGQQVTLRCSPISGHKSVSWYQQVLGQGPQFIFQYYEKEERGRGNFPDRFSARQFPNYSSELNVNALLLGDSALYLCASSLGTLPDNEQFFGPGTRLTVL.

The chain recombines TRBV5-1 with TRBJ2-7, with D perhaps TRBD1 (6 bases). CDR3 size: 14 residues. Germline loops: CDR1 SGHRS, CDR2 YFSETQ. Trimming shortened V by 4 bases and J by 1 base, and 12 bases separated the two germline ends. CDR3 nucleotides: TGCGCCAGCAGCCCCTGGACAGTTTCCTACGAGCAGTACTTC. Its translation: CASSPWTVSYEQYF.

This clone was counted a single time. The chain has TRBV28 and TRBJ1-3; maybe TRBD1 (5 bases). From germline, CDR1 is MDHEN and CDR2 SYDVKM. V lost 2 bases and J lost 4, with 12 bases in between. The CDR3 runs to 15 residues. The CDR3 nucleotides are TGTGCCAGCAGTTTAGCAGGGCTTCGAGGAAACACCATATATTTT. Residues: CASSLAGLRGNTIYF.

DNA for the CDR3: TGTGCCAGTAGCCCCTATGTAAGCTCCTACGAGCAGTACTTC. It codes for CASSPYVSSYEQYF. This rearrangement joins TRBV19 to TRBJ2-7; no definite D call. The CDR3 spans 14 residues. With 6 bases removed from V and 0 bases from J, the gap between germline ends came to 12 bases. Germline CDR1 and CDR2: LNHDA and SQIVND (reference sequence).

The rearrangement links TRBV13 to TRBJ2-1; D is unclear. Trimming took off 5 bases at V and 7 bases at J, with 6 bases between the two ends. The CDR3 spans 11 residues. Per germline, CDR1 PRHDT and CDR2 FYEKMQ (reference sequence). CDR3: CASSVLNEQFF. The CDR3 bases are TGTGCCAGCAGCGTATTAAATGAGCAGTTCTTC.

This chain connects TRBV29-1 to TRBJ2-1; TRBD1 aligns across 8 bases. The CDR3 covers 14 residues. The trim removed 6 bases at V and 3 bases at J, leaving 7 bases unmatched. CDR1 SQVTM and CDR2 ANQGSEA come from the germline V gene. CDR3 DNA sequence: TGCAGCGTGGCAGGGGGCGGGAACTACAATGAGCAGTTCTTC. Translated: CSVAGGGNYNEQFF.

The chain employs TRBV10-3 and TRBJ1-2; no definite D call. The germline CDR1 and CDR2 sequences are ENHRY and SYGVKD. CDR3 size: 13 residues. The V and J ends lost 2 bases and 8 bases respectively, with 12 bases between them. This CDR3 reads CAISEERARGYTF. The CDR3 region has the DNA TGTGCCATCAGTGAGGAGAGGGCGAGAGGCTACACCTTC.